These 32 T cell receptor beta chains originate from one sample sequenced in a study of blood T cell repertoires in COVID-19. TCRdb's table, derived via immunoSEQ multiplex PCR, lists solely in-frame clones and lacks some. The sample holds about 210,000 clones, around 84% seen once. Sequencing was performed on peripheral blood. The receptors derive from a human donor in a cohort sampled during active COVID-19.

This sequence joins TRBV13 and TRBJ1-1, with D unresolved. This CDR3 has 15 amino acids. Germline V gene data show CDR1 as PRHDT and CDR2 as FYEKMQ (reference sequence). The V and J ends lost 1 base and 1 base respectively, with 10 bases between them. CDR3 sequence: CASSLAPGRNTEAFF. The CDR3 nucleotides are TGTGCCAGCAGCTTAGCACCGGGGAGGAACACTGAAGCTTTCTTT.

This chain links TRBV27 with TRBJ1-3; D ambiguous. Germline assignment: CDR1 MNHEY and CDR2 SMNVEV (reference sequence). The V and J ends lost 0 bases and 0 bases respectively, with 12 bases between them. This CDR3 has 17 residues. In nucleotides, the CDR3 is TGTGCCAGCAGTTTATCACGGGGTGACCTCTCTGGAAACACCATATATTTT. Translation: CASSLSRGDLSGNTIYF.

This clone was observed at least ten times. This chain connects TRBV7-2 to TRBJ2-6, with 7 positions matching TRBD1. The CDR3 runs to 18 residues. CDR1 is SGHTA, CDR2 FQGNSA, per germline. The V and J ends lost 2 bases and 1 base, in that order; junction bases with no gene match: 8. Written as DNA, the CDR3 is TGTGCCAGCAGCTTACTGGGACAGTCGAAGTCTGGGGCCAACGTCCTGACTTTC. Encoded protein: CASSLLGQSKSGANVLTF.

This chain connects TRBV6-5 to TRBJ1-5; D is ambiguous. This CDR3 spans 14 amino acids. With 0 bases removed from V and 0 bases from J, the gap between germline ends came to 3 bases. The V gene's germline CDR1 is MNHEY and CDR2 SVGAGI. As DNA, the CDR3 is TGTGCCAGCAGTTACTCGAGTAGCAATCAGCCCCAGCATTTT. Translation: CASSYSSSNQPQHF.

This clone has only a few counts. The chain links TRBV2 to TRBJ1-1, with D perhaps matching TRBD1 (5 bases). Germline CDR1 and CDR2: SNHLY and FYNNEI. The CDR3 is made up of 12 amino acids. Trimming cost V 8 bases and J 3 bases, with 10 bases left between them. The CDR3 DNA reads as TGTGCCAGCGGCGACAGCCACACTGAAGCTTTCTTT. It encodes CASGDSHTEAFF.

This clone was seen once. This chain connects TRBV19 to TRBJ2-6; D unclear. The ends were cut back, 0 bases at V and 0 bases at J, with 12 bases in the middle. CDR3 size: 18 residues. CDR1 and CDR2 (germline): LNHDA, SQIVND (reference sequence). The CDR3 loop is CASSIEYSMSSGANVLTF. The DNA for the CDR3 is TGTGCCAGTAGTATAGAGTACAGTATGAGCTCTGGGGCCAACGTCCTGACTTTC. Full variable domain (outside the CDR3, taken from reference TRBV19 and TRBJ2-6): DGGITQSPKYLFRKEGQNVTLSCEQNLNHDAMYWYRQDPGQGLRLIYYSQIVNDFQKGDIAEGYSVSREKKESFPLTVTSAQKNPTAFYLCASSIEYSMSSGANVLTFGAGSRLTVL.

This chain joins TRBV7-6 and TRBJ1-5, with D unclear. Germline values: CDR1 SGHVS, CDR2 FNYEAQ. V was cut by 5 bases and J by 6 bases, with 11 bases left in between. CDR3 size: 13 residues. The CDR3 reads CASSRNPGQPQHF. Written as DNA, the CDR3 is TGTGCCAGCAGCCGAAACCCCGGTCAGCCCCAGCATTTT.

CDR3 in DNA: TGTGCCAGCTCACCAGGCACAGGGGGCAAAGAGACCCAGTACTTC. Its protein product is CASSPGTGGKETQYF. V and J are TRBV18 and TRBJ2-5; TRBD1 aligns across 9 bases. This CDR3 spans 15 amino acids. Germline CDR1 and CDR2: KGHSH and LQKENI. The J segment lost 3 bases and the V segment lost 2 bases, leaving 4 bases of the junction unmatched.

The chain is built from TRBV9 and TRBJ2-3, with D perhaps matching TRBD2 (6 bases). This CDR3 has 16 residues. V lost 4 bases to trimming and J lost 0 bases, with 15 bases between them. CDR1 and CDR2 from the germline V gene are SGDLS and YYNGEE. In DNA, the CDR3 is TGTGCCAGCAGCCCACTGAGCGGGTCTAGCACAGATACGCAGTATTTT. Translating it yields CASSPLSGSSTDTQYF.

The CDR3 region has the DNA TGTGCCAGTAGAACACTTGGGACAGTTTATAGCAATCAGCCCCAGCATTTT. Its protein product is CASRTLGTVYSNQPQHF. The chain combines TRBV28 with TRBJ1-5, with 7 positions matching TRBD1. CDR1 is MDHEN and CDR2 is SYDVKM in the germline V gene. The V gene end was trimmed by 9 bases and the J gene end by 0 bases; junction bases not matched to a gene: 14. The CDR3 covers 17 residues.

The chain recombines TRBV5-6 with TRBJ2-1, with 10 bases lining up with TRBD1. The V and J ends lost 1 base and 4 bases, in that order; junction bases with no gene match: 8. The CDR3 sequence is 17 residues long. Germline V gene data show CDR1 as SGHDT and CDR2 as YYEEEE. The CDR3 nucleotides are TGTGCCAGCAGCTTGTGGACAGGGGGTTCAATTTACAATGAGCAGTTCTTC. Its protein product is CASSLWTGGSIYNEQFF.

This clone has more than one count but fewer than ten. The V gene is TRBV28, the J gene TRBJ1-5; D is possibly TRBD1 (6 bases). CDR1 and CDR2 from the germline V gene are MDHEN and SYDVKM. The CDR3 totals 16 residues. V lost 0 bases, J lost 2 bases, and 11 bases lay in between. The CDR3 DNA reads TGTGCCAGCAGTTTATGGGGGGCAGCGGGCAATCAGCCCCAGCATTTT. Amino acid sequence: CASSLWGAAGNQPQHF.

Only one count was recorded for this clone. The CDR3 DNA reads TGCGCCAGCAGCTCGCCTACCGGGACAGGGGATGGAGGCTACACCTTC. This translates into CASSSPTGTGDGGYTF. This chain uses TRBV5-1 with TRBJ1-2, with 10 positions matching TRBD1. CDR1 is SGHRS and CDR2 is YFSETQ in the germline V gene. The CDR3 has 16 amino acids. Unmatched junction bases numbered 13, after V lost 3 bases and J lost 8 bases.

This clone was detected once. The chain joins TRBV4-1 to TRBJ2-2; 7 nucleotides line up with TRBD1. CDR1 is MGHRA, CDR2 YSYEKL, per germline. This CDR3 comprises 18 residues. With 1 base clipped from V and 5 bases from J, the junction kept 13 bases outside the gene matches. CDR3: CASSQARQGGTDTGELFF. The CDR3 nucleotides are TGCGCCAGCAGCCAAGCTCGACAGGGTGGGACGGATACCGGGGAGCTGTTTTTT.

For the CDR3, the DNA is TGCGCCAGCAGGTTCGAGACTAGAGGCAATGAGCAGTTCTTC. Translated: CASRFETRGNEQFF. The genes are TRBV5-1 and TRBJ2-1; a possible D gene is TRBD2 (6 bases). The CDR3 covers 14 residues. V was cut by 5 bases and J by 6 bases, with 15 bases left in between. CDR1 is SGHRS, CDR2 YFSETQ, per germline.

The chain recombines TRBV18 with TRBJ1-2; TRBD1 aligns across 10 bases. The CDR3 is 14 residues long. J lost 3 bases, V lost 3 bases, and 1 base had no gene match. Germline V gives CDR1 KGHSH, CDR2 LQKENI. The CDR3, as DNA: TGTGCCAGCTCACCTGGGACAGGGGACTATGGCTACACCTTC. Translated: CASSPGTGDYGYTF.

This chain uses TRBV20-1 with TRBJ2-7, with unresolved D. Per germline, CDR1 DFQATT and CDR2 SNEGSKA (reference sequence). V lost 2 bases, J lost 4 bases, and 3 bases lay in between. The CDR3 is made up of 10 amino acids. The CDR3 region is CSARSYEQYF. The CDR3 coding sequence is TGCAGTGCTAGATCTTACGAGCAGTACTTC.

V and J are TRBV18 and TRBJ1-6; 7 bases line up with TRBD1. The V and J ends lost 3 bases and 10 bases, in that order; junction bases with no gene match: 6. This CDR3 spans 14 amino acids. Germline-derived CDR1 and CDR2 are KGHSH and LQKENI. For the CDR3, the DNA is TGTGCCAGCTCACCCACAGGGGAATACTCACCCCTCCACTTT. It is translated as CASSPTGEYSPLHF.

In its sample, this clone was seen once. CDR3 amino acids: CASSLVGGNNEQFF. Here the CDR3 DNA reads TGTGCCAGCAGCTTGGTGGGAGGCAACAATGAGCAGTTCTTC. The chain is built from TRBV5-4 and TRBJ2-1; perhaps TRBD2 as D (6 bases). The length of the CDR3 is 14 residues. Germline loops: CDR1 SGHNT, CDR2 YYREEE (reference sequence). Trimming removed 0 bases from V and 5 bases from J, with 9 bases in between.

This chain joins TRBV30 and TRBJ2-3; 8 bases are a match to TRBD2. Unmatched junction bases numbered 15, after V lost 6 bases and J lost 4 bases. There are 16 residues in the CDR3. Germline V lookup: CDR1 GTSNPN, CDR2 SVGIG (reference sequence). CDR3 in amino acids: CACLPPRGGVADTQYF. The CDR3 DNA follows: TGTGCCTGTCTTCCCCCCCGGGGGGGCGTAGCAGATACGCAGTATTTT.

The V gene is TRBV9, the J gene TRBJ2-3; D not resolved. The germline V gene encodes CDR1 SGDLS and CDR2 YYNGEE. V was trimmed by 4 bases and J by 3 bases, leaving 12 bases between them. The length of the CDR3 is 14 residues. CDR3 bases: TGTGCCAGCAGCCCATACGACGGGACAGATACGCAGTATTTT. It translates to CASSPYDGTDTQYF.

The chain couples TRBV21-1 to TRBJ2-7; whether TRBD1, the table's D call, matches the DNA was not checked. TRBV21-1 is a pseudogene locus. CDR3 length equals 16 residues. The CDR3 DNA follows: TGTGCCAGCAGCTCCTTGGACAGGTTGAGCTCCTACGAGCAGTACTTC. It encodes CASSSLDRLSSYEQYF.

The rearrangement links TRBV5-6 to TRBJ2-6; D not certain. The ends were cut back, 6 bases at V and 2 bases at J, with 9 bases in the middle. There are 14 residues in the CDR3. CDR1 is SGHDT and CDR2 is YYEEEE in the germline V gene. CDR3 in amino acids: CASITGAGANVLTF. The DNA for the CDR3 is TGTGCCAGCATCACCGGAGCTGGGGCCAACGTCCTGACTTTC.

This chain links TRBV5-1 with TRBJ2-1, with D tentatively TRBD1 (5 bases). There are 13 residues in the CDR3. V was pared by 2 bases and J by 8 bases, with 11 bases between. Looked up from germline, CDR1 is SGHRS and CDR2 is YFSETQ. The DNA for the CDR3 is TGCGCCAGCAGCTTCAGGGTTTGGGATGAGCAGTTCTTC. Amino acid sequence: CASSFRVWDEQFF.

The chain links TRBV4-2 to TRBJ1-1, with 10 bases identical to TRBD1. The junction had 6 bases not matched to a gene; V was cut back by 4 bases and J by 1 base. The germline CDR1 and CDR2 sequences are LGHNA and YNFKEQ. This CDR3 has 16 residues. The chain's CDR3 is CASSPLDRGGNTEAFF. In nucleotides, the CDR3 is TGTGCCAGCAGCCCTTTGGACAGGGGGGGGAACACTGAAGCTTTCTTT.

The chain is built from TRBV12-3 or TRBV12-4 and TRBJ1-5, with D unclear. This CDR3 is built from 13 residues. V lost 6 bases to trimming and J lost 6 bases, with 12 bases between them. CDR3: CASRYGEAQPQHF. The DNA for the CDR3 is TGTGCCAGCAGATACGGGGAAGCTCAGCCCCAGCATTTT.

The chain links TRBV2 to TRBJ2-7; D is possibly TRBD1 (6 bases). CDR3 size: 15 residues. Per germline, CDR1 SNHLY and CDR2 FYNNEI. V was clipped by 3 bases and J by 4 bases, with 16 bases between them. CDR3 residues: CASSEVGALNYEQYF. The CDR3 DNA follows: TGTGCCAGCAGTGAGGTGGGGGCCTTGAATTACGAGCAGTACTTC. The full variable domain, with the rest looked up from reference TRBV2 and TRBJ2-7, is EPEVTQTPSHQVTQMGQEVILRCVPISNHLYFYWYRQILGQKVEFLVSFYNNEISEKSEIFDDQFSVERPDGSNFTLKIRSTKLEDSAMYFCASSEVGALNYEQYFGPGTRLTVT.

This sequence joins TRBV5-4 and TRBJ2-5; D perhaps matches TRBD2 (5 bases). Germline V gene sequence: CDR1 SGHNT, CDR2 YYREEE (reference sequence). V dropped 1 base and J dropped 2 bases, with 18 bases sitting between them. CDR3 length: 17 amino acids. The DNA of the CDR3 is TGTGCCAGCAGCTTGTCGGTTGGGCTCGGACTGCAAGAGACCCAGTACTTC. Translated: CASSLSVGLGLQETQYF.

This sequence joins TRBV2 and TRBJ2-2; the D is unclear. Trimming cost V 8 bases and J 7 bases, with 11 bases left between them. Germline CDR1 is SNHLY and CDR2 is FYNNEI. This CDR3 is 12 amino acids long. The CDR3 nucleotides read TGTGCCAGCGAACAGCATGGCGGGGAGCTGTTTTTT. Protein sequence: CASEQHGGELFF.

This chain joins TRBV5-6 and TRBJ2-2, with 7 bases fitting TRBD1. This CDR3 region has 15 residues. The junction had 3 bases not matched to a gene; V was cut back by 1 base and J by 3 bases. Per germline, CDR1 SGHDT and CDR2 YYEEEE. The CDR3 reads CASSLFDRDTGELFF. Written as DNA, the CDR3 is TGTGCCAGCAGCTTGTTCGACAGGGACACCGGGGAGCTGTTTTTT.

This clone showed up just once. The rearrangement joins TRBV5-1 to TRBJ2-5; 7 bases map to TRBD1. The CDR3 is 17 residues long. The trim removed 4 bases at V and 0 bases at J, leaving 12 bases unmatched. Germline CDR1 is SGHRS and CDR2 is YFSETQ. The CDR3 DNA sequence: TGCGCCAGCAGCCCCCGAAAGAGGGGACAGAACCAAGAGACCCAGTACTTC. Translating gives CASSPRKRGQNQETQYF.

This clone was detected only once. In DNA form, the CDR3 reads TGCGCCAGCGGACAGGGAGTAACAGATACGCAGTATTTT. Translation gives CASGQGVTDTQYF. J is TRBJ2-3 and V is TRBV5-1; 8 bases map to TRBD1. Unmatched junction bases numbered 4, after V lost 7 bases and J lost 3 bases. The length of the CDR3 is 13 residues. Germline V lookup: CDR1 SGHRS, CDR2 YFSETQ.